The next 21 T cell receptor beta chains were all read from a single sample in a study of graft-versus-host responses after intestinal transplantation. The starting material, graft tissue, was processed to release intraepithelial and lamina propria lymphocytes. Clones were sequenced by immunoSEQ multiplex PCR, and TCRdb holds only the in-frame ones, with some missing. Here the sample spans roughly 14,000 clones, around 70% being singletons. The source material was ileum tissue, sampled 14 days after transplant. The receptors were gathered from a human patient who received an intestinal transplant, so some T cells may come from the graft donor.

This clone was detected only once. V gene TRBV6-1 combines with J gene TRBJ1-4; unclear D gene. Deletions cut 0 bases from V and 4 bases from J, with 12 bases between. The CDR3 runs to 16 residues. Germline V gene sequence: CDR1 MNHNS, CDR2 SASEGT. CDR3 sequence: CASSEAVRIYNEKLFF. CDR3 sequence (DNA): TGTGCCAGCAGTGAAGCGGTCAGAATCTATAATGAAAAACTGTTTTTT.

The genes are TRBV6-1 and TRBJ2-5; D may be TRBD1 (5 bases). There are 13 residues in the CDR3. V lost 9 bases to trimming and J lost 2 bases, with 13 bases between them. Germline CDR1 and CDR2: MNHNS and SASEGT. The CDR3 DNA reads TGTGCCAGTATAACAGGTGTACAAGAGACCCAGTACTTC. Amino acid sequence: CASITGVQETQYF.

V usage is TRBV6-1 and J usage is TRBJ2-7, with 11 bases identical to TRBD2. J lost 9 bases, V lost 4 bases, and 20 bases had no gene match. Germline V gene data show CDR1 as MNHNS and CDR2 as SASEGT. This CDR3 is 18 amino acids long. As DNA, the CDR3 is TGTGCCAGCAGTGTCCAACTAGCGGGGGCTCAAAGGGGTGGTGTGCAGTACTTC. Protein sequence: CASSVQLAGAQRGGVQYF.

The chain has TRBV5-8 and TRBJ2-7; 10 bases agree with TRBD1. Unmatched junction bases numbered 13, after V lost 4 bases and J lost 3 bases. The CDR3 runs 17 residues. The germline V gene has CDR1 SGHTS and CDR2 YDEGEE. CDR3 bases: TGTGCCAGCAGCCCGAGGGGGACAGGGGCCGTATACTACGAGCAGTACTTC. Protein sequence: CASSPRGTGAVYYEQYF.

V gene TRBV7-9 combines with J gene TRBJ2-2; 9 bases are shared with TRBD2. CDR3 length: 14 amino acids. Germline lookup yields CDR1 SEHNR and CDR2 FQNEAQ (reference sequence). V was clipped by 3 bases and J by 5 bases; unmatched bases: 1. This CDR3 is CASSFGLATGELFF. The DNA of the CDR3 is TGTGCCAGCAGCTTCGGACTAGCGACCGGGGAGCTGTTTTTT. The entire variable domain, with the rest obtained from reference TRBV7-9 and TRBJ2-2, is as follows: DTGVSQNPRHKITKRGQNVTFRCDPISEHNRLYWYRQTLGQGPEFLTYFQNEAQLEKSRLLSDRFSAERPKGSFSTLEIQRTEQGDSAMYLCASSFGLATGELFFGEGSRLTVL.

V is TRBV30 and J is TRBJ2-1; D remains ambiguous. Germline V gene sequence: CDR1 GTSNPN, CDR2 SVGIG (reference sequence). CDR3 length equals 9 residues. V lost 2 bases and J lost 13, with 6 bases in between. The CDR3 protein is CAWSPGQFF. As DNA, the CDR3 is TGTGCCTGGAGTCCGGGTCAGTTCTTC.

This clone appeared a single time. J is TRBJ1-3 and V is TRBV11-2, with D hard to call. The CDR3 spans 15 residues. Germline lookup yields CDR1 SGHAT and CDR2 FQNNGV. Trimming removed 5 bases at V and 0 bases at J, with 11 bases between. The chain's CDR3 is CASSVGGSSGNTIYF. The CDR3 nucleotides read TGTGCCAGCAGCGTCGGAGGGTCCTCTGGAAACACCATATATTTT. The whole variable domain, filled in from reference TRBV11-2 and TRBJ1-3, reads EAGVAQSPRYKIIEKRQSVAFWCNPISGHATLYWYQQILGQGPKLLIQFQNNGVVDDSQLPKDRFSAERLKGVDSTLKIQPAKLEDSAVYLCASSVGGSSGNTIYFGEGSWLTVV.

This sequence joins TRBV30 and TRBJ2-7; 8 nucleotides line up with TRBD2. J lost 4 bases, V lost 0 bases, and 8 bases had no gene match. The CDR3 has 15 residues. The germline V gene has CDR1 GTSNPN and CDR2 SVGIG (reference sequence). In DNA, the CDR3 is TGTGCCTGGAGTGTACGGGAGCGGGAGACGTACGAGCAGTACTTC. Translating gives CAWSVRERETYEQYF.

The rearrangement joins TRBV6-5 to TRBJ1-1, with D tentatively TRBD1 (6 bases). The CDR3 consists of 13 residues. The V end lost 6 bases, the J end lost 8 bases, and 16 bases lay between the germline ends. CDR1 and CDR2 from the germline V gene are MNHEY and SVGAGI. The CDR3 bases are TGTGCCAGCAGCCGGACAGTCCAAAACGAAGCTTTCTTT. It codes for CASSRTVQNEAFF.

Details on this clone: The same CDR3 arises from other DNA sequences in this sample as well. The gene calls are TRBV28 and TRBJ2-1, with D uncertain. CDR3 length: 12 amino acids. The germline V and J ends were trimmed by 6 bases and 7 bases, with 10 bases remaining between them. Germline values: CDR1 MDHEN, CDR2 SYDVKM. The CDR3 sequence is CASSPAVNEQFF. The DNA for the CDR3 is TGTGCCAGCAGCCCCGCAGTTAATGAGCAGTTCTTC.

The rearrangement uses TRBV6-1 and TRBJ1-2, with no clear D. Trimming stripped 1 base from V and 6 bases from J, with 15 bases between. The CDR3 length is 15 residues. Germline-derived CDR1 and CDR2 are MNHNS and SASEGT. The CDR3 is CASSEESGSGHGYTF. The CDR3 coding sequence is TGTGCCAGCAGTGAAGAATCCGGCAGCGGTCATGGCTACACCTTC.

This clone turned up a few times. This rearrangement joins TRBV7-3 to TRBJ2-3, with no clear D. There are 15 residues in the CDR3. V was shortened by 0 bases and J by 0 bases, with 7 bases between the two germline ends. CDR1 is SGHTA and CDR2 is FQGTGA in the germline V gene. Here the CDR3 DNA reads TGTGCCAGCAGCTTAACGACGGCTAGCACAGATACGCAGTATTTT. Protein product: CASSLTTASTDTQYF. Drawing the rest from reference TRBV7-3 and TRBJ2-3, the complete variable domain is GAGVSQTPSNKVTEKGKYVELRCDPISGHTALYWYRQSLGQGPEFLIYFQGTGAADDSGLPNDRFFAVRPEGSVSTLKIQRTERGDSAVYLCASSLTTASTDTQYFGPGTRLTVL.

The rearrangement uses TRBV19 and TRBJ2-5; D possibly uses TRBD1 or TRBD2 (6 bases each). CDR1 LNHDA and CDR2 SQIVND come from the germline V gene (reference sequence). The V end lost 5 bases, the J end lost 5 bases, and 9 bases lay between the germline ends. This CDR3 region has 12 residues. CDR3 region: CASSQGRETQYF. The CDR3 DNA sequence: TGTGCCAGTAGTCAGGGGAGGGAGACCCAGTACTTC.

The chain employs TRBV7-9 and TRBJ2-5, with D perhaps TRBD1 or TRBD2 (7 bases each). The CDR3 sequence is 16 residues long. Deletions cut 3 bases from V and 5 bases from J, with 19 bases between. Per the germline V gene, CDR1 is SEHNR and CDR2 is FQNEAQ (reference sequence). CDR3 nucleotide sequence: TGTGCCAGCAGCTTCCGACTAGCTGGGGGACAGGAGACCCAGTACTTC. This translates into CASSFRLAGGQETQYF.

V and J are TRBV11-3 and TRBJ1-4; D is uncertain. V was trimmed by 5 bases and J by 7 bases, leaving 5 bases between them. Germline V gene data show CDR1 as SGHNT and CDR2 as YENEEA. The CDR3 contains 11 residues. This CDR3 is CASSISEKLFF. Written as DNA, the CDR3 is TGTGCCAGCAGCATCTCTGAAAAACTGTTTTTT.

The chain uses TRBV6-5 and TRBJ2-1, with D perhaps TRBD1 or TRBD2 (5 bases each). From germline, CDR1 is MNHEY and CDR2 SVGAGI. Trimming removed 0 bases at V and 5 bases at J, with 11 bases between. This CDR3 region has 15 residues. Here the CDR3 reads CASSYSKRTNNEQFF. The CDR3 bases are TGTGCCAGCAGTTACTCGAAGCGGACAAACAATGAGCAGTTCTTC.

This chain uses TRBV9 with TRBJ2-1; 8 bases map to TRBD1. CDR1 and CDR2 from the germline V gene are SGDLS and YYNGEE. V dropped 0 bases and J dropped 9; count of bases not matched to a gene: 5. The CDR3 extends over 14 amino acids. CDR3 in amino acids: CASSVALTGGEQFF. Here the CDR3 DNA reads TGTGCCAGCAGCGTAGCTCTAACAGGGGGTGAGCAGTTCTTC.

The chain has TRBV6-1 and TRBJ2-1; 7 bases fit TRBD1. There are 13 residues in the CDR3. Germline V CDR1 and CDR2: MNHNS, SASEGT. After removal of 8 bases from V and 4 bases from J, the junction contained 5 bases not matched to a gene. CDR3 nucleotides: TGTGCCAGCGACAGGGACCCTTACAATGAGCAGTTCTTC. Translation gives CASDRDPYNEQFF.

J is TRBJ2-7 and V is TRBV6-6; 13 bases are a match to TRBD2. CDR3 length equals 13 residues. Germline-derived CDR1 and CDR2 are MNHNY and SVGAGI (reference sequence). Germline trimming cut 4 bases from V and 6 bases from J; bases unmatched to any gene: 0. CDR3 nucleotide sequence: TGTGCCAGCAGTTGGACTAGCGGGAGCGAGCAGTACTTC. Translation: CASSWTSGSEQYF.

The genes are TRBV2 and TRBJ1-2; D not resolved. This CDR3 is built from 13 residues. Per germline, CDR1 SNHLY and CDR2 FYNNEI. V lost 7 bases, J lost 4 bases, and 13 bases lay in between. CDR3 sequence (DNA): TGTGCCAGCACCAGCTATTTGGGCTATGGCTACACCTTC. Its protein product is CASTSYLGYGYTF.

The J gene is TRBJ1-1, the V gene TRBV7-9, with TRBD1 identical over 8 bases. The germline CDR1 and CDR2 sequences are SEHNR and FQNEAQ (reference sequence). Trimming removed 4 bases from V and 1 base from J; junction bases left unmatched: 5. The CDR3 runs to 15 residues. CDR3 sequence (DNA): TGTGCCAGCAGCTCCGGGACAGGTCAGAACACTGAAGCTTTCTTT. Its protein is CASSSGTGQNTEAFF.